This T cell receptor (beta chain) was sequenced during a study of blood T cell repertoires in COVID-19. At the level of the study: COVID-19 samples collected from the United States, Italy and Spain covered acute and convalescent phases. PBMCs, B-cell-depleted T cells, or T cells were the source of the cDNA or gDNA that made up the material.

Seattle patients were enrolled during active infection and followed longitudinally. In the original processing: Amplification of reference gene primers provided the estimated nucleated cell counts. Sequencing was performed with immunoSEQ multiplex PCR; in TCRdb, only in-frame clones are kept and a portion is missing. Clonal size and the V and J genes are those of that table, whereas D and trimming came from the DNA. The sample shows fewer than 300,000 clones, 86% of them seen only once. The CDR3 extends over 20 amino acids. The chain combines TRBV21-1 with TRBJ2-3; TRBD2 is the table's D call, not checked against the DNA. TRBV21-1 is termed a pseudogene. The source material was peripheral blood. The TCR comes from a man between 50 and 59 years old with COVID-19, enrolled during active disease. CDR3 DNA sequence: TGTGCCAGCCCCAAGCTTAAGTTTACCCAACTAGCCCAAAGCACAGATACGCAGTATTTT. Its protein product is CASPKLKFTQLAQSTDTQYF.